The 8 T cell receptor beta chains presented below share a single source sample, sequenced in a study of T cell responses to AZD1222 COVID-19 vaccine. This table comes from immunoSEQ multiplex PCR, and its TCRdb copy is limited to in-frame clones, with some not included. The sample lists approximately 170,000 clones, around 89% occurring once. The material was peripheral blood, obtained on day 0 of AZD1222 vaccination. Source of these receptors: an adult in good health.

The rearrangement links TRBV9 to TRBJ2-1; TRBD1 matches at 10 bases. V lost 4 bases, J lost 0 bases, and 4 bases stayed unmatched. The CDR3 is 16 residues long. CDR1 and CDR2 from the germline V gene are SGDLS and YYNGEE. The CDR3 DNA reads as TGTGCCAGCAGCCGGGGACAGGGGAGCTCCTACAATGAGCAGTTCTTC. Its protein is CASSRGQGSSYNEQFF.

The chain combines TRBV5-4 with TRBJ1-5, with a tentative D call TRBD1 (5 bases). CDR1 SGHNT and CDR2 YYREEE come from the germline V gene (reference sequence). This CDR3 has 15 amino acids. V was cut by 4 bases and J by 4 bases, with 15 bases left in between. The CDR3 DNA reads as TGTGCCAGCAGCAGCGACCGGGACCCTAATCAGCCCCAGCATTTT. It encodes CASSSDRDPNQPQHF.

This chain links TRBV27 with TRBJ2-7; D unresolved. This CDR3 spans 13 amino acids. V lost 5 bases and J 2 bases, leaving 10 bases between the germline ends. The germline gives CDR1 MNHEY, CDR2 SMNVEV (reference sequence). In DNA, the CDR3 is TGTGCCAGCAGTCCTGGCCCGGCCTACGAGCAGTACGTC. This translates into CASSPGPAYEQYV.

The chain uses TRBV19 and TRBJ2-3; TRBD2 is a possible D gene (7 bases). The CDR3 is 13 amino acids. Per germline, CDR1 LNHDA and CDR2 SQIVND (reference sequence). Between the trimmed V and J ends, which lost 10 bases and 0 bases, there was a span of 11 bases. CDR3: CATRGASTDTQYF. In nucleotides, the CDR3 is TGTGCCACCCGGGGGGCTAGCACAGATACGCAGTATTTT.

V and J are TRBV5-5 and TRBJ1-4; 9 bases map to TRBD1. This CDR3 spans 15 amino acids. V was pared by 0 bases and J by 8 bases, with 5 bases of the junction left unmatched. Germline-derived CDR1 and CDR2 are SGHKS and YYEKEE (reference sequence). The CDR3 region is CASSLGGQGGEKLFF. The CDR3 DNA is TGTGCCAGCAGCTTGGGGGGACAGGGAGGAGAAAAACTGTTTTTT.

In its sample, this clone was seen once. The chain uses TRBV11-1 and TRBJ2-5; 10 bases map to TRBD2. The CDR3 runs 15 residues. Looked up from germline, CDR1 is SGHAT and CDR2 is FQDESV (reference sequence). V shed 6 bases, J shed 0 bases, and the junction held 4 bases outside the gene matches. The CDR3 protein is CASSKRGGYQETQYF. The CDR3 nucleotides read TGTGCCAGCAGTAAGCGGGGGGGTTACCAAGAGACCCAGTACTTC.

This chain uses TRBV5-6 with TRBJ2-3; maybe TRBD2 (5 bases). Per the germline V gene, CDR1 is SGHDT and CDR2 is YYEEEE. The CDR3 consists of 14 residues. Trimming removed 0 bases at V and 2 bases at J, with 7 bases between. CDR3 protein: CASSLGGFTDTQYF. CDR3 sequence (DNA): TGTGCCAGCAGCTTGGGAGGGTTCACAGATACGCAGTATTTT.

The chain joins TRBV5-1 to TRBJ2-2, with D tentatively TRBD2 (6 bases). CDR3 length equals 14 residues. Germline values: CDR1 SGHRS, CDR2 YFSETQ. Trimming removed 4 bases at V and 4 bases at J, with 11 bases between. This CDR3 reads CASSPGGSTGELFF. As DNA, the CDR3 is TGCGCCAGCAGCCCCGGGGGATCCACCGGGGAGCTGTTTTTT.